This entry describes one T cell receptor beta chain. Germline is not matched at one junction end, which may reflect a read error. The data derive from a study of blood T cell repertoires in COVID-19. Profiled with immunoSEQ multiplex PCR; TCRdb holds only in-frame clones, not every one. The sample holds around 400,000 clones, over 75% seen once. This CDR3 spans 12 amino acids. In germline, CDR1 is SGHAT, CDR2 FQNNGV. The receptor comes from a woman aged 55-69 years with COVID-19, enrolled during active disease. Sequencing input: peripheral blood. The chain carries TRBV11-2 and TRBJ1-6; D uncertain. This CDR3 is CASSAPNSLLHF. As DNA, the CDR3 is TGTGCCAGCAGCGCTCCGAACTCACTCCTCCACTTT.